The rows below give T cell receptor beta chains drawn from one sample of a study of radiotherapy plus CTLA-4 blockade in lung cancer. Generated by immunoSEQ multiplex PCR, the TCRdb table keeps only in-frame clones and is missing some. The repertoire holds tens of thousands of clones, with approximately 75% as singletons. Sequences were derived from peripheral blood, sampled from a patient treated with radiotherapy plus ipilimumab. Every receptor here comes from a human donor with non-small cell lung cancer that progressed on radiotherapy plus ipilimumab. The CDR3 runs from the conserved cysteine through the conserved F or W. The D gene is left open where the match is weak. Clone size is given for some rows only: seen once, a few or many times, or a class if the clone is expanded.

D,J,size,V,DNA,CDR3
TRBD1,TRBJ2-7,-,TRBV7-6,TGTGCCAGCAGCCCAGGGACAGGGGGTAAAATATACGAGCAGTACTTC,CASSPGTGGKIYEQYF
TRBD1,TRBJ2-5,-,TRBV19,TGTGCCAGTAGTGTTCGACAGGGCCAGCAGACCCAGTACTTC,CASSVRQGQQTQYF
-,TRBJ2-2,-,TRBV19,TGTGCCTCAAGGTGGCAGGGGAAAATCACCGGGGAGCTGTTTTTT,CASRWQGKITGELFF
-,TRBJ2-7,-,TRBV5-5,TGTGCCAGCAGCGATACCAACCGGGACTACGAGCAGTACTTC,CASSDTNRDYEQYF
TRBD1,TRBJ1-2,-,TRBV7-9,TGTGCCAGCAGCTTAATCTTCTCGGACAGGGAGAACTATGGCTACACCTTC,CASSLIFSDRENYGYTF
-,TRBJ1-1,-,TRBV15,TGTGCCACCAGCAGAGGCGGTACCCAGGGTTGGAACACTGAAGCTTTCTTT,CATSRGGTQGWNTEAFF
-,TRBJ2-2,-,TRBV6-1,TGTGCCAGCGGGGGCGAGACCGGGGAGCTGTTTTTT,CASGGETGELFF
TRBD2,TRBJ2-3,-,TRBV7-2,TGTGCCAGCAGCTTATTAGGAGCGGGGGGTATGGTGGCAGATACGCAGTATTTT,CASSLLGAGGMVADTQYF
-,TRBJ2-7,-,TRBV19,TGTGCCAGTAGTTCCCAACAGGGCTACGAGCAGTACTTC,CASSSQQGYEQYF
-,TRBJ1-6,-,TRBV4-3,TGCGCCAGCAGCCAAGATTGGCAGGGGTATTCACCCCTCCACTTT,CASSQDWQGYSPLHF
TRBD2,TRBJ2-7,once,TRBV10-3,TGTGCCGTCCAAGCGGGGGGGATGGGTTACGAGCAGTACTTC,CAVQAGGMGYEQYF
TRBD1,TRBJ2-7,-,TRBV7-9,TGTGCCAGCAGCTTAGGAAAACAGGGGGCGGCGGATGCCGAGCAGTACTTC,CASSLGKQGAADAEQYF
-,TRBJ2-2,-,TRBV9,TGTGCCAGCAGCGCAACAGGGGTGGAGGGCACCGGGGAGCTGTTTTTT,CASSATGVEGTGELFF
-,TRBJ2-7,-,TRBV21-1,TGTGCCAACGGGACAGGAACCTACGAGCAGTACTTC,CANGTGTYEQYF
TRBD1,TRBJ2-1,-,TRBV9,TGTGCCAGCAGCGTAGAAGGACAGGACAATGAGCAGTTCTTC,CASSVEGQDNEQFF
TRBD2,TRBJ2-3,-,TRBV7-2,TGTGCCAGCAGCTTGGGACTAGCGGGGGCTACGCAGTATTTT,CASSLGLAGATQYF
TRBD2,TRBJ2-2,-,TRBV5-1,TGCGCCAGCAGCAGATCGTTTGGAGCGGGGGACCCGAACACCGGGGAGCTGTTTTTT,CASSRSFGAGDPNTGELFF
-,TRBJ1-5,-,TRBV15,TGTGCCACCAGCAGGATTACAGATTCCAATCAGCCCCAGCATTTT,CATSRITDSNQPQHF
-,TRBJ2-7,-,TRBV6-1,TGTGCCACCACGTTAACAGTGTCCTACGAGCAGTACTTC,CATTLTVSYEQYF
-,TRBJ2-1,-,TRBV2,TGTGCCAGCACCCTCAGGGTTGACAATGAGCAGTTCTTC,CASTLRVDNEQFF
TRBD1,TRBJ1-2,-,TRBV4-3,TGCGCCAGCAGCCAAGATGCGACAGGGGCCGGCTACACCTTC,CASSQDATGAGYTF
-,TRBJ1-3,-,TRBV2,TGTGCCAGCAGTGCGTTGTTCGGGTCAGGAAACACCATATATTTT,CASSALFGSGNTIYF
-,TRBJ1-2,-,TRBV19,TGTGCCAGTAGTATAGATATTAACAGCCAAATTAACTATGGCTACACCTTC,CASSIDINSQINYGYTF
TRBD1,TRBJ1-2,once,TRBV7-3,TGTGCCAGCAGCTCGGAACAGGGGGCAATTATCTATGGCTACACCTTC,CASSSEQGAIIYGYTF
TRBD1,TRBJ2-3,-,TRBV29-1,TGCAGCGCCCGCCGGGACAGGGGCACAGATACGCAGTATTTT,CSARRDRGTDTQYF
-,TRBJ1-3,-,TRBV18,TGTGCCAGCTCACCACCGGGACACCTGAGCTCTGGAAACACCATATATTTT,CASSPPGHLSSGNTIYF
-,TRBJ1-5,few,TRBV6-5,TGTGCCAGCAGCTCGGGGTATCAGGGCAATCAGCCCCAGCATTTT,CASSSGYQGNQPQHF
TRBD1,TRBJ1-2,-,TRBV15,TGTGCCACCAGCAGAGATAACAGGGGGGAATATGGCTACACCTTC,CATSRDNRGEYGYTF
-,TRBJ2-7,few,TRBV6-5,TGTGCCAGCAGTTACTCGAGAGGGAGCGGGTACGAGCAGTACTTC,CASSYSRGSGYEQYF
-,TRBJ1-2,-,TRBV6-4,TGTGCCAGCAGTGTTTCGGGTGGCTATGGCTACACCTTC,CASSVSGGYGYTF
TRBD1,TRBJ1-2,once,TRBV2,TGTGCCAGCAGTCAGGGACAGGGGAACTATGGCTACACCTTC,CASSQGQGNYGYTF
TRBD2,TRBJ2-3,-,TRBV5-4,TGTGCCAGCAGCTCACTAGCGCCCACAGATACGCAGTATTTT,CASSSLAPTDTQYF
-,TRBJ2-3,once,TRBV9,TGTGCCAGCAGCGGACTGGATTTAGCCGCGCAGTATTTT,CASSGLDLAAQYF
-,TRBJ1-6,-,TRBV7-3,TGTGCCAGCAGCTTAGACGGAGGGCTCGATTCACCCCTCCACTTT,CASSLDGGLDSPLHF
TRBD1,TRBJ2-7,-,TRBV27,TGTGCCAGCAGCCGGACAGGGACCTACGAGCAGTACTTC,CASSRTGTYEQYF
TRBD2,TRBJ2-1,-,TRBV6-6,TGTGCCAGCAGTTGGGGGAGGGAAGATGAGCAGTTCTTC,CASSWGREDEQFF
-,TRBJ1-2,-,TRBV4-1,TGCGCCAGCAGCCAAGTCGCGGGTTATGGCTACACCTTC,CASSQVAGYGYTF
TRBD1,TRBJ2-7,-,TRBV2,TGTGCCAGCAGTGCGCGACAGGGGGACTCCTACGAGCAGTACTTC,CASSARQGDSYEQYF
TRBD1,TRBJ2-2,once,TRBV27,TGTGCCAGCAGTCTCGGACAGGGGGCAGGGGAGCTGTTTTTT,CASSLGQGAGELFF
-,TRBJ2-3,-,TRBV5-3,TGTGCCAGACAAGCCACCAAATGGAGGGGGCGCACAGATACGCAGTATTTT,CARQATKWRGRTDTQYF
TRBD1,TRBJ1-4,-,TRBV6-6,TGTGCCAGCAGTTACCGACAGGGCAAAAATGAAAAACTGTTTTTT,CASSYRQGKNEKLFF
-,TRBJ2-5,once,TRBV2,TGTGCCAGCAAAGAGTACCAAGAGACCCAGTACTTC,CASKEYQETQYF
TRBD1,TRBJ1-2,-,TRBV4-1,TGCGCCAGCAGCCAAGGAACAGGGGGAGCTGGCTACACCTTC,CASSQGTGGAGYTF
TRBD1,TRBJ2-7,once,TRBV2,TGTGCCAGCAGTGCGCGACAGGGGGACTCCTACGAGCAGTACTTC,CASSARQGDSYEQYF
TRBD2,TRBJ2-5,-,TRBV4-1,TGCGCCAGCAGCCAAGATCGGGTAGCGGGGGGGCCTGAGACCCAGTACTTC,CASSQDRVAGGPETQYF
-,TRBJ1-5,-,TRBV19,TGTGCCAGTACCCCAAACCGGGAGCACAATCAGCCCCAGCATTTT,CASTPNREHNQPQHF
-,TRBJ1-1,-,TRBV18,TGTGCCAGCTCACTCCACGGGAACACTGAAGCTTTCTTT,CASSLHGNTEAFF
-,TRBJ1-1,few,TRBV19,TGTGCCAGTAGCAGCCAGGGAGGGAACACTGAAGCTTTCTTT,CASSSQGGNTEAFF